The subject of this entry is one TCR beta chain. Which antigen it targets is not known. Nothing much larger sits one base from this clone, and base qualities are not available. The data are from a study of persistence of HIV-infected CD4 T cells (dated by TCRdb to between 2020 and 2021). General notes on the study: The median time the participants had spent on suppressive ART was 8 years. Apart from a couple of participants who underwent leukapheresis at a single time point, peripheral blood samples of up to roughly 200 mL were collected from participants at multiple time points. Anti-CD3/anti-CD28 stimulation activated a higher proportion of cells, with a lower memory fraction, than antigen stimulation. CMV- and HIV-1 Gag-responding CD4+ T cells were isolated from ART-treated individuals so that antigen-driven clonal expansion of HIV-1-infected cells could be examined. The clonality of all cells in each sorted population was assessed by TCRbeta sequencing, whereas the clonality of infected cells was assessed by proviral sequencing. Cross-participant TCR cluster analysis included under ten participants for CMV and six or seven participants for Gag.

TCRbeta repertoires were sequenced from genomic DNA with the immunoSEQ hsTCRB assay version 4 in survey mode. Genomic DNA was diluted to roughly 9.5 ng/uL, using up to 1 ug per sample for TCRbeta sequencing. The paper's processing steps were these. ImmunoSeq Analyzer 3.0 was used for analysis of TCRbeta data, and diversity was computed on productive nucleotide rearrangements. Lower-bound TCR diversity was estimated with the improved Chao index, and clonality with the Gini coefficient using the Immunarch R package. Nucleotide rearrangements that differed but encoded the same CDR3beta amino acid sequence were counted as separate clonotypes. TCRbeta sequences significantly enriched in antigen-responding cells relative to anti-CD3/anti-CD28-activated cells were identified by differential abundance analysis. TCRs were clustered by predicted peptide-MHC specificity with GLIPH2, both within individual participants and across merged participant data sets. The source is immuneACCESS, and TCRdb retained only in-frame sequences with V and J called. Part of the clones is not carried over; for the studies checked, unresolved V genes explain less than half of this, and the remainder is unexplained. V and J calls and clone size are given by that table; D and trimming were obtained from the DNA. For this sample there are approximately 46,000 clones; about 87% appear just once. The ten largest clones represent 3% to 3.5% of the sample.

V has 2 bases trimmed and J has 2 bases trimmed; junction bases matching no gene number 1. The CDR3, cysteine through phenylalanine, is 14 amino acids long. Here the CDR3 DNA is all that survives: 42 bases in frame from base 1. Per the germline V gene, MDHEN is the CDR1 and SYDVKM is the CDR2. Paper-wide results and their limitations: Few individuals were included in the study, and only a limited range of antigens was tested. TCRbeta richness in CMV- and Gag-responding cells was significantly lower than in anti-CD3/anti-CD28-responding cells; CMV-responding cells had higher oligoclonality than CD3/CD28-stimulated and Gag-responding cells. Antigen-responding cells were enriched for expanded CDR3beta sequences that were degenerate, which suggests that CD4+ responses to CMV and Gag underwent convergent selection. Because the TCR analyses were done in bulk, restricting them to just the rare CMV-responding cells that actually carried HIV-1 proviruses was not possible. Within the same sorted populations, TCR oligoclonality correlated with proviral oligoclonality.

According to the study, the label for this sample's treatment or condition signals: suppressive antiretroviral therapy. Cells were stimulated with anti-CD3/anti-CD28 magnetic beads as a nonspecific positive control representing the CD4+ T cell repertoire. Sorting of responding CD4+ T cells was based on upregulation of both CD40 ligand and CD69. HIV-1-infected adults in whom suppressive ART had been started during chronic infection were enrolled as participants. For at least 4 years, the participants' plasma HIV-1 RNA had been undetectable, below 50 copies/mL. To be included, participants needed a CD4+ T cell count above 400 cells/uL and a positive CMV serology. Before stimulation, PBMCs were isolated using density centrifugation and then depleted of CD8+ T cells. CD8-depleted PBMCs were stimulated for 18 hours with anti-CD28/CD49d costimulation, CD40-blocking antibody and enfuvirtide to prevent new infections. Cells were sorted on a Beckman Coulter MoFlo Legacy or XDP sorter, with propidium iodide excluding dead cells. The QIAamp DNA Mini Kit was used for genomic DNA extraction from samples above one million cells, and the Quick-DNA Microprep Kit was used otherwise.

This chain joins TRBV28 to TRBJ1-2; TRBD1 lines up with 8 middle nucleotides. The starting material was CD4+ T cells sorted from PBMCs after approximately 20-hour stimulation, obtained from a patient who received antiretroviral therapy. The sample's cell subset or site label is to be understood as: CD40L+CD69+ CD4 T cells responding to anti-CD3/anti-CD28 beads, representing the overall repertoire. The source of this sequence is an adult woman with HIV who was CMV-seropositive. The CDR3 region reads CASSLQGANYGYTF. The nucleotide sequence reads TGTGCCAGCAGTTTACAGGGGGCCAACTATGGCTACACCTTC.